The source of this T cell receptor beta chain is a study of graft-versus-host responses after intestinal transplantation. Across the study: Every transplant recipient was induced with anti-thymocyte globulin, then maintained on tacrolimus and steroids for two to four years. General study results and limits: Patients with graft-donor T cell macrochimerism had high graft-versus-host to host-versus-graft clonal ratios in allografts.

The method was immunoSEQ multiplex PCR; TCRdb's version includes in-frame clones alone and lacks a portion of them. Among about 39,000 clones listed, just under 90% were seen once. This CDR3 is built from 18 residues. V lost 3 bases to trimming and J lost 0 bases, with 18 bases between them. Germline lookup yields CDR1 LNHDA and CDR2 SQIVND (reference sequence). For this clone: Its antigen remains unknown.

This clonotype was obtained from a human patient who received an intestinal transplant, so some T cells may come from the graft donor. The chain is built from TRBV19 and TRBJ2-4; D perhaps matches TRBD1 (5 bases). Here the sequenced sample was PBMCs, taken roughly 270 days after transplant. This CDR3 reads CASSISPVQGPAKNIQYF. For the CDR3, the DNA is TGTGCCAGTAGTATCTCTCCCGTTCAGGGCCCAGCCAAAAACATTCAGTACTTC.